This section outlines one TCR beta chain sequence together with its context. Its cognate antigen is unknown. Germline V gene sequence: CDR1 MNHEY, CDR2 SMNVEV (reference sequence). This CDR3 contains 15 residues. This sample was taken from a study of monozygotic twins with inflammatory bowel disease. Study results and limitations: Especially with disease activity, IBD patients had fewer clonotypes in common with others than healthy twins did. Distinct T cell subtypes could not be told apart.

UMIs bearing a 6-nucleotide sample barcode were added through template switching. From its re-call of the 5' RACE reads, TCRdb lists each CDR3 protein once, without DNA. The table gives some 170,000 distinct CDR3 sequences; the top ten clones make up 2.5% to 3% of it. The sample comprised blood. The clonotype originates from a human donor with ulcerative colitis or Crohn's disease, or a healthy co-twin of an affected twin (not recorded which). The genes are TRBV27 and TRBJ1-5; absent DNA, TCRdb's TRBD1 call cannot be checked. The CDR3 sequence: CASSSGQTRNQPQHF.